Following are 19 T cell receptor beta chains from one sample sequenced in a study of shared clonotypes between healthy human individuals. Only in-frame clones appear in the TCRdb table, and some are missing; sequencing was by immunoSEQ multiplex PCR. Of roughly 1.4 million clones listed, roughly 98.5% were seen once; the top ten hold 0.3% to 0.45%. The sample consisted of naive CD4+ T cells sorted from blood. The subset is: CD45RA+ positively selected. The receptor source for this set is a man aged 25-45 years in good health.

V is TRBV25-1 and J is TRBJ2-7, with 13 bases fitting TRBD2. Germline V gene sequence: CDR1 MGHDK, CDR2 SYGVNS. The CDR3 has 15 amino acids. V shed 6 bases and J 2 bases; nucleotides not matched to a gene: 4. DNA of the CDR3: TGTGCCAGCAGACAGGGACTAGCGGGGCCCTACGAGCAGTACTTC. This codes for CASRQGLAGPYEQYF.

The V and J genes are TRBV5-6 and TRBJ2-7; TRBD1 or TRBD2 may be the D gene (5 bases each). CDR3 size: 17 residues. Trimming stripped 4 bases from V and 2 bases from J, with 22 bases between. Germline CDR1 and CDR2: SGHDT and YYEEEE. Here the CDR3 DNA reads TGTGCCAGCAGCAATGGCCCCCCCCGGGACCGTCCCTACGAGCAGTACTTC. The encoded protein is CASSNGPPRDRPYEQYF.

The chain links TRBV9 to TRBJ2-1; 9 bases are a match to TRBD1. Trimming removed 3 bases from V and 1 base from J; junction bases left unmatched: 5. The CDR3 runs 16 residues. Germline CDR1 SGDLS, CDR2 YYNGEE. The CDR3 nucleotides are TGTGCCAGCAGCGACACCGGGACAGGGTCCTACAATGAGCAGTTCTTC. This sequence encodes CASSDTGTGSYNEQFF.

This clone appeared once. This chain uses TRBV11-3 with TRBJ2-2, with 10 positions matching TRBD2. Trimming removed 6 bases from V and 7 bases from J; junction bases left unmatched: 14. Germline CDR1 is SGHNT and CDR2 is YENEEA. This CDR3 has 17 residues. CDR3 sequence reads: CASSYSGSSGSLGELFF. In DNA, the CDR3 is TGTGCCAGCAGTTACTCAGGGTCTAGCGGGAGCCTCGGGGAGCTGTTTTTT.

This chain uses TRBV30 with TRBJ2-7, with D unclear. The V gene lost 8 bases and the J gene lost 2 bases, with 13 bases spanning the gap. The germline gives CDR1 GTSNPN, CDR2 SVGIG (reference sequence). This CDR3 has 12 residues. The CDR3 DNA is TGTGCCGCAAGTTTTGAGACCTACGAGCAGTACTTC. Residues: CAASFETYEQYF.

The chain uses TRBV10-3 and TRBJ2-7; 15 positions agree with TRBD2. Germline V gene data show CDR1 as ENHRY and CDR2 as SYGVKD. This CDR3 region has 19 residues. J gave up 2 bases and V 10 bases, and 18 bases lay outside the gene matches. The DNA for the CDR3 is TGTGCCACGACCGAGACCGGGACTAGCGGGAGGAGGTCGCCCTACGAGCAGTACTTC. Amino acid sequence: CATTETGTSGRRSPYEQYF.

The chain carries TRBV5-1 and TRBJ2-3; D might be TRBD2 (5 bases). The CDR3 extends over 14 amino acids. Germline CDR1 and CDR2: SGHRS and YFSETQ. V gave up 6 bases and J gave up 4 bases, with 15 bases separating them. The CDR3 protein is CASTLEGGADTQYF. CDR3 sequence (DNA): TGCGCCAGCACCCTTGAGGGCGGCGCAGATACGCAGTATTTT.

This chain joins TRBV11-2 and TRBJ1-2; D might be TRBD1 (5 bases). Between the trimmed V and J ends, which lost 1 base and 3 bases, there was a span of 12 bases. Germline CDR1 reads SGHAT; CDR2 reads FQNNGV. The CDR3 is made up of 15 amino acids. The CDR3 DNA reads TGTGCCAGCAGCTTAGTCGGACAACCCCACTATGGCTACACCTTC. It translates to CASSLVGQPHYGYTF. Supplemented by reference TRBV11-2 and TRBJ1-2, the full variable domain reads EAGVAQSPRYKIIEKRQSVAFWCNPISGHATLYWYQQILGQGPKLLIQFQNNGVVDDSQLPKDRFSAERLKGVDSTLKIQPAKLEDSAVYLCASSLVGQPHYGYTFGSGTRLTVV.

V gene TRBV13 combines with J gene TRBJ2-4; perhaps TRBD1 as D (6 bases). The germline V gene has CDR1 PRHDT and CDR2 FYEKMQ (reference sequence). Trimming took off 0 bases at V and 5 bases at J, with 8 bases between the two ends. This CDR3 region has 14 residues. The CDR3 DNA sequence: TGTGCCAGCAGCTTAGGCAGGGGAGAAAACATTCAGTACTTC. The encoded protein is CASSLGRGENIQYF.

J is TRBJ2-7 and V is TRBV6-5, with D unclear. Trimming took off 7 bases at V and 1 base at J, with 11 bases between the two ends. Germline V gives CDR1 MNHEY, CDR2 SVGAGI. This CDR3 is 13 amino acids long. CDR3 in DNA: TGTGCCAGCACCCCTCCGGGTTCCTACGAGCAGTACTTC. This translates into CASTPPGSYEQYF.

V gene TRBV18 combines with J gene TRBJ2-2; TRBD1 agrees at 8 bases. The CDR3 spans 14 residues. Germline CDR1 KGHSH, CDR2 LQKENI. With 0 bases clipped from V and 14 bases from J, the junction kept 8 bases outside the gene matches. For the CDR3, the DNA is TGTGCCAGCTCACCACCGGCAGGGGGCGCGGAACTGTTTTTT. It is translated as CASSPPAGGAELFF.

V gene TRBV27 combines with J gene TRBJ1-5; the match to TRBD1 covers 7 bases. The CDR3 has 15 residues. V was clipped by 6 bases and J by 3 bases; unmatched bases: 8. Germline values: CDR1 MNHEY, CDR2 SMNVEV (reference sequence). The CDR3 spells CASSPIGQVNQPQHF. Here the CDR3 DNA reads TGTGCCAGCAGCCCTATAGGACAGGTCAATCAGCCCCAGCATTTT.

The genes are TRBV28 and TRBJ2-1, with 13 bases that match TRBD2. Germline CDR1 and CDR2: MDHEN and SYDVKM. J gave up 5 bases and V 6 bases, and 7 bases lay outside the gene matches. The CDR3 is 16 residues long. The CDR3 reads CASRPPGLAGDNEQFF. For the CDR3, the DNA is TGTGCCAGCAGGCCGCCCGGACTAGCGGGAGACAATGAGCAGTTCTTC.

The chain couples TRBV7-2 to TRBJ1-4, with 7 positions matching TRBD1. V was pared by 4 bases and J by 5 bases, with 7 bases of the junction left unmatched. CDR1 SGHTA and CDR2 FQGNSA come from the germline V gene. CDR3 size: 15 residues. CDR3 DNA: TGTGCCAGCAGCTCAAACCGACAGGGAAATGAAAAACTGTTTTTT. Translated, it gives CASSSNRQGNEKLFF.

This rearrangement joins TRBV5-4 to TRBJ1-1, with 7 nucleotides matching TRBD1. CDR3 size: 15 residues. The V segment lost 0 bases and the J segment 1 base; nucleotides outside the gene matches: 3. Germline values: CDR1 SGHNT, CDR2 YYREEE (reference sequence). CDR3: CASSLAGQRNTEAFF. CDR3 in DNA: TGTGCCAGCAGCTTGGCGGGACAGAGGAACACTGAAGCTTTCTTT.

The chain joins TRBV7-9 to TRBJ2-7; D remains ambiguous. Germline V gene sequence: CDR1 SEHNR, CDR2 FQNEAQ (reference sequence). V was shortened by 4 bases and J by 0 bases, with 4 bases between the two germline ends. CDR3 length: 12 residues. DNA for the CDR3: TGTGCCAGCAGCTCTGCCTCCTACGAGCAGTACTTC. This sequence encodes CASSSASYEQYF.

A remark on this clone: Other DNA variants within this sample encode the same CDR3. The rearrangement joins TRBV11-2 to TRBJ1-1, with TRBD1 identical over 8 bases. Germline CDR1 SGHAT, CDR2 FQNNGV. Trimming took 1 base from V and 0 from J; bases not matched to a gene: 4. This CDR3 has 16 amino acids. CDR3: CASSLGRTGLNTEAFF. In DNA form, the CDR3 reads TGTGCCAGCAGCTTAGGAAGGACAGGGCTGAACACTGAAGCTTTCTTT.

With regard to this clone: This same CDR3 is encoded by further DNA sequences in the sample. The chain uses TRBV9 and TRBJ1-5, with D unresolved. Trimming removed 0 bases from V and 5 bases from J, with 9 bases in between. The CDR3 has 14 residues. Germline CDR1 is SGDLS and CDR2 is YYNGEE. CDR3 amino acids: CASSVGQADQPQHF. CDR3 sequence (DNA): TGTGCCAGCAGCGTAGGTCAGGCGGATCAGCCCCAGCATTTT.

The rearrangement joins TRBV18 to TRBJ2-5; TRBD1 is a possible D gene (6 bases). CDR3 length equals 15 residues. From germline, CDR1 is KGHSH and CDR2 LQKENI. Trimming stripped 6 bases from V and 5 bases from J, with 19 bases between. In DNA, the CDR3 is TGTGCCAGCTCCAATGGACAGAGGAGGCCTGAGACCCAGTACTTC. Amino acid sequence: CASSNGQRRPETQYF.